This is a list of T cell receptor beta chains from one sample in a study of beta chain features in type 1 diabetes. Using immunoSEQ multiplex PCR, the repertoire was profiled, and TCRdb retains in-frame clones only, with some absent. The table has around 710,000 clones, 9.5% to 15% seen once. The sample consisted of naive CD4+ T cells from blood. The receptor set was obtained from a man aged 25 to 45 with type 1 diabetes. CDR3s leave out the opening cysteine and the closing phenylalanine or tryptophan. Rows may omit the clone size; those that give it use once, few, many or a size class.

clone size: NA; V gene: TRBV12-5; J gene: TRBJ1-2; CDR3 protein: ASGNYTLSHGYT
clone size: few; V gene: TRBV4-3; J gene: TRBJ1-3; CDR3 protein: ASSQVKIGPSTNSGNTIY
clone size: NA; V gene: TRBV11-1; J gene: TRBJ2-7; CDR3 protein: ASSYDRGDYEQY
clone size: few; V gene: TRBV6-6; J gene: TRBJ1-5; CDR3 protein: ASSPTDRAYQPQH
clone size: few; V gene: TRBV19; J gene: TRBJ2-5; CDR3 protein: ASNTGPGKTQY
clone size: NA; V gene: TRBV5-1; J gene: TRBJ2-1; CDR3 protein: ASSGASWGNEQF
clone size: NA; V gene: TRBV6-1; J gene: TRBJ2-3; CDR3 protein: AWSSGGASDTQY
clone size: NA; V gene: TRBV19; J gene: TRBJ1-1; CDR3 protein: ASSIDRTGGYTEAF
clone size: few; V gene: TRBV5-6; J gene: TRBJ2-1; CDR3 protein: ASSLRQGAANEQF
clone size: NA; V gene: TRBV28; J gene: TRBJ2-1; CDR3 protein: ASSSFGLAGNEQF
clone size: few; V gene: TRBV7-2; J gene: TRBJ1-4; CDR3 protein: ASSSTGSYEKLF
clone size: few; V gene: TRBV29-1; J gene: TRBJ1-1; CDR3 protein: SVEGQGITEAF
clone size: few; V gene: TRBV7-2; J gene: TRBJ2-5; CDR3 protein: ASSLGAPETQY
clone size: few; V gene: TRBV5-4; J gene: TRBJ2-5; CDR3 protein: ASSSQTQETQY
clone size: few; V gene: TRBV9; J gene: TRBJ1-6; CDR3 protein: ASSQPNSPLH
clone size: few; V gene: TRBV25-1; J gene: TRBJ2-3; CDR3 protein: ASSRDRDVADTQY
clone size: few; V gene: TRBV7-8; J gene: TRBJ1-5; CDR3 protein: ASSLVQGPQPQH
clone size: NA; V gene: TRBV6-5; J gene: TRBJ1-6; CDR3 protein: ASSYDSLSPLH
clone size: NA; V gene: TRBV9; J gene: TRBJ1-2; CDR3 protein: ASSRTGTPQFGYT
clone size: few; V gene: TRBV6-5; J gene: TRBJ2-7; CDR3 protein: ASSYPGYEQY
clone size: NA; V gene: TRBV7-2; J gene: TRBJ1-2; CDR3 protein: ASSIESDGGYGYT
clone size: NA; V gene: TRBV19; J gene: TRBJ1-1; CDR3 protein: ASNSGQGDTEAF
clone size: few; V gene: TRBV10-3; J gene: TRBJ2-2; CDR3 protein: AISEGQSNTGELF
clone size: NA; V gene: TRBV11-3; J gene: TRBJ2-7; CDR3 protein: ASSSMGSGEQY
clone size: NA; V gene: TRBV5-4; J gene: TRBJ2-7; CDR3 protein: ASSLAYSYEQY
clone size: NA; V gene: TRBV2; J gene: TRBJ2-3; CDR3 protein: ASSWGGGVTDTQY
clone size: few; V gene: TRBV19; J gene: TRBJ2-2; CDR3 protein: ASMKRGSTGELF
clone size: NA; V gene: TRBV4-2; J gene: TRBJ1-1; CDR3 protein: ASSSGPNTEAF
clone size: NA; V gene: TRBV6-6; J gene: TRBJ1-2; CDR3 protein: ATQGVQSYT
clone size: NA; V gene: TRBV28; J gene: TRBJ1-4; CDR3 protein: ASGEGLTNEKLF
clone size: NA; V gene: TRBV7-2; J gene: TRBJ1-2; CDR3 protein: ASSLSPGTGGNGYT
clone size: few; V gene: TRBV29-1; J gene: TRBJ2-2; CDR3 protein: SVGQTLTGELF
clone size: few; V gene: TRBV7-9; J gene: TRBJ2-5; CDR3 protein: ASSFRTTQETQY
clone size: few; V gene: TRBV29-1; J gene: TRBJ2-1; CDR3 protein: SVVSLSPYNEQF
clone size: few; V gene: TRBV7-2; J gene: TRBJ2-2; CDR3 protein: ASSPRTRTGELF
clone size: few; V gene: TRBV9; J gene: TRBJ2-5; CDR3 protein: ASSVAGQETQY
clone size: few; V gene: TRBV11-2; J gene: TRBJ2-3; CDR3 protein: ASKVPGTDTQY
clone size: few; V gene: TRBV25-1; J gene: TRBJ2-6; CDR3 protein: ASSEEGSSGANVLT
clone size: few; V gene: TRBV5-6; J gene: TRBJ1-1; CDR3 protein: ASTLRGNTEAF
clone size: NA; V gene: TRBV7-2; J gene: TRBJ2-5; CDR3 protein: ASSFRTSGGKETQY
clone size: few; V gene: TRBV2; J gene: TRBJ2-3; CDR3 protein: ATLDRATLTDTQY
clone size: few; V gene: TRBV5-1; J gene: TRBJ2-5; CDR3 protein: ASSLAWGETQY
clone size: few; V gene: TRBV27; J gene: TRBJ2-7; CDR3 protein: ASSEGTGNYEQY
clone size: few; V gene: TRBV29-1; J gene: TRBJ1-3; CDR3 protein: SVGQHSGNTIY
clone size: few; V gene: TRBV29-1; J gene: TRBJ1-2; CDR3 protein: SVTQGNYGYT
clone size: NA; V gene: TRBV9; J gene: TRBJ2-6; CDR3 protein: ASSVAGTALT
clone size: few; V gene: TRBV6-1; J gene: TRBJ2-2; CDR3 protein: ASSELTRPATGELF
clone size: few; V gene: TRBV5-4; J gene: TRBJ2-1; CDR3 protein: ASSPGTSGGPHNEQF
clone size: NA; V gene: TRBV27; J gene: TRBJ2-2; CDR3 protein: ASTPGQLTGELF